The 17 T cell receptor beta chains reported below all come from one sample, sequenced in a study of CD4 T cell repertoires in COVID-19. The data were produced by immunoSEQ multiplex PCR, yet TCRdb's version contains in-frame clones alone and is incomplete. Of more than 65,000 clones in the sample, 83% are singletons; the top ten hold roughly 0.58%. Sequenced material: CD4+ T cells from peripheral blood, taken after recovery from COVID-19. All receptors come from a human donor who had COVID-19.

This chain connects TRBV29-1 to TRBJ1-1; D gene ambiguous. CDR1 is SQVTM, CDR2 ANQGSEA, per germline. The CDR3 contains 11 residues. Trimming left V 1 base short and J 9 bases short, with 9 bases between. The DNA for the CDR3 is TGCAGCGTTGAAGGCGGGCGGCAAGCTTTCTTT. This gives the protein CSVEGGRQAFF.

The CDR3 DNA is TGTGCCAGCAGCCAAGAGGGACAGGGACCTGAAAAACTGTTTTTT. Protein: CASSQEGQGPEKLFF. V gene TRBV3-1 (or the pseudogene TRBV3-2) combines with J gene TRBJ1-4; 9 positions agree with TRBD1. CDR3 size: 15 residues. Germline-derived CDR1 and CDR2 are LGHDT and YNNKEL (reference sequence). V shed 0 bases, J shed 7 bases, and the junction held 3 bases outside the gene matches.

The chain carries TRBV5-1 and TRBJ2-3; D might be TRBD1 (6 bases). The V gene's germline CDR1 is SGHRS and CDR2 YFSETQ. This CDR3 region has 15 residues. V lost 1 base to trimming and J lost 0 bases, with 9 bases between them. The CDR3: CASSLWGPSTDTQYF. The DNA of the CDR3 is TGCGCCAGCAGCTTGTGGGGGCCGAGCACAGATACGCAGTATTTT.

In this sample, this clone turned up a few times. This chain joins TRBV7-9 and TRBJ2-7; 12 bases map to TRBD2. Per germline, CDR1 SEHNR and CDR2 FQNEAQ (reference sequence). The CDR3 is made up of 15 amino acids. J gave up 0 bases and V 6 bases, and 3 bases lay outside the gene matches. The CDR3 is CASRLTSGGSYEQYF. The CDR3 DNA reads TGTGCCAGCAGGCTGACTAGCGGGGGCTCCTACGAGCAGTACTTC.

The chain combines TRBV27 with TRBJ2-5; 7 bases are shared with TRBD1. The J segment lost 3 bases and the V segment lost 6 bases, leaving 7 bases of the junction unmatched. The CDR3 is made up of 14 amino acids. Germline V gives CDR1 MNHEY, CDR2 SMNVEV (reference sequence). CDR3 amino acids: CASRETGTEETQYF. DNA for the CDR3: TGTGCCAGCAGAGAAACCGGGACAGAAGAGACCCAGTACTTC.

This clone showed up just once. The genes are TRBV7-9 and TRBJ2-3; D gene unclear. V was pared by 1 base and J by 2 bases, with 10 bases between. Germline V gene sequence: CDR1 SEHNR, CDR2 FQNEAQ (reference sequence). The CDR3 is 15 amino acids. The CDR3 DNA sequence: TGTGCCAGCAGCTTAGGGTCAGACCACACAGATACGCAGTATTTT. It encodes CASSLGSDHTDTQYF.

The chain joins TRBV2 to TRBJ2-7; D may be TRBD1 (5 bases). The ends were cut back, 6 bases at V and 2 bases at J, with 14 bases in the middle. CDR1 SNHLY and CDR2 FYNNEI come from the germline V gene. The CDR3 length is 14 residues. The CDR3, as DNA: TGTGCCAGCAGCCAGGGTTTTACGGCCTACGAGCAGTACTTC. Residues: CASSQGFTAYEQYF.

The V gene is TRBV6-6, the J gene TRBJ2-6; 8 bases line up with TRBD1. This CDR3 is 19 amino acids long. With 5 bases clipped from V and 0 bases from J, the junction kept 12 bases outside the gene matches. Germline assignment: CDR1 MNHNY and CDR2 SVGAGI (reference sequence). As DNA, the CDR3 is TGTGCCAGCAGTCGGCCCAGGGGGCAGCCCCTCTCTGGGGCCAACGTCCTGACTTTC. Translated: CASSRPRGQPLSGANVLTF.

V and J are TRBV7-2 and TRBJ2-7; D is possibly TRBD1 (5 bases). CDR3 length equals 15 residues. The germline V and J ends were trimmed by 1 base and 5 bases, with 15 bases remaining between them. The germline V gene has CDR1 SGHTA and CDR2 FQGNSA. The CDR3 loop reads CASSLGGRAIDEQYF. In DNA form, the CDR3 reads TGTGCCAGCAGCTTAGGGGGCAGGGCGATCGACGAGCAGTACTTC.

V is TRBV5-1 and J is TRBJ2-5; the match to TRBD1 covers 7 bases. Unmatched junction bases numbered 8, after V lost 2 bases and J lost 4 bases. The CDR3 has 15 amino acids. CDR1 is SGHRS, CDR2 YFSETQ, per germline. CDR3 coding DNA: TGCGCCAGCAGCTTTAGGGGACAGTCCCCAGAGACCCAGTACTTC. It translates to CASSFRGQSPETQYF.

DNA of the CDR3: TGTGCCAGCAGCTTGCCCGACAGGGTCGTGGGTGAGCAGTTCTTC. Amino acids: CASSLPDRVVGEQFF. This chain connects TRBV5-6 to TRBJ2-1; 7 nucleotides match TRBD1. The CDR3 loop spans 15 amino acids. Losses at the gene ends were 1 base for V and 9 bases for J; bases not matched to a gene: 10. CDR1 is SGHDT and CDR2 is YYEEEE in the germline V gene.

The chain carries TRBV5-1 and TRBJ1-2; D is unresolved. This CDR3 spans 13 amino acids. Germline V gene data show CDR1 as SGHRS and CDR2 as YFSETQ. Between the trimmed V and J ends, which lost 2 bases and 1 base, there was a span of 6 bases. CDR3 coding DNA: TGCGCCAGCAGCTTCCAGGTTAACTATGGCTACACCTTC. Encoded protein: CASSFQVNYGYTF.

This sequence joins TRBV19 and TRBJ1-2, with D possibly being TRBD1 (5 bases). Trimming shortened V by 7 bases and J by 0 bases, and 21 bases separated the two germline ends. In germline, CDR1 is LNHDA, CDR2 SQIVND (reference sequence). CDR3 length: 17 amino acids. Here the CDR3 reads CASTQRDARSANYGYTF. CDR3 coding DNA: TGTGCCAGTACCCAAAGGGACGCCAGATCAGCTAACTATGGCTACACCTTC.

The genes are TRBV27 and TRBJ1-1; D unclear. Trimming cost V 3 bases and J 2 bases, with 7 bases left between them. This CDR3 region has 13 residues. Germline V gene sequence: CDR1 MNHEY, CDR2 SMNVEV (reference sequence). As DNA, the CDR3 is TGTGCCAGCAGTTTTAAACGTAACACTGAAGCTTTCTTT. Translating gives CASSFKRNTEAFF.

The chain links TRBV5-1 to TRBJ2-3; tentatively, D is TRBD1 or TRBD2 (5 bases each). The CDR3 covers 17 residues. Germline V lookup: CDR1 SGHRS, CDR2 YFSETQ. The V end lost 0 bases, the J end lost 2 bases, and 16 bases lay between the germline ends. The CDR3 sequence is CASSLALGRGTTDTQYF. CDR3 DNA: TGCGCCAGCAGCTTGGCGCTGGGCCGGGGCACCACAGATACGCAGTATTTT.

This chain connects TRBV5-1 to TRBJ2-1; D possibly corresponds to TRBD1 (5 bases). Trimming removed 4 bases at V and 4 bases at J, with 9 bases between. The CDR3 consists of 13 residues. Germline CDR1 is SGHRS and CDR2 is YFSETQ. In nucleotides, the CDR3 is TGCGCCAGCAGCGAGGACACTTACAATGAGCAGTTCTTC. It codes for CASSEDTYNEQFF.

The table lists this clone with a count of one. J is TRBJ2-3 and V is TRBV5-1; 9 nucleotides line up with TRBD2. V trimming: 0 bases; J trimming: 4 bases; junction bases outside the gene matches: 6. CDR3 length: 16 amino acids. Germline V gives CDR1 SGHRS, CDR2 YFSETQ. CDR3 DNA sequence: TGCGCCAGCAGCTTGGGGCATGCGGGAGGGCCAGATACGCAGTATTTT. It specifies CASSLGHAGGPDTQYF.